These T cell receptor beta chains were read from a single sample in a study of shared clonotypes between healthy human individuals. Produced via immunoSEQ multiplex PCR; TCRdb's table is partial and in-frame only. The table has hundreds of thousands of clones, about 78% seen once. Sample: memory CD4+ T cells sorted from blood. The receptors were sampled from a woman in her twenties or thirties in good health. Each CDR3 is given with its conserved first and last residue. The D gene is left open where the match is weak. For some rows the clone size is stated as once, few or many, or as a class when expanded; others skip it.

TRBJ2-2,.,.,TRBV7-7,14,TGTGCCAGCAGCTTATACCGGAACACCGGGGAGCTGTTTTTT,CASSLYRNTGELFF
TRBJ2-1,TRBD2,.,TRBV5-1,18,TGCGCCAGCAGCCCGGGACTAGCGGTAGGACGGGGAGGCAATGAGCAGTTCTTC,CASSPGLAVGRGGNEQFF
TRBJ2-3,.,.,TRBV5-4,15,TGTGCCAGCAGCTTGAATCCAGCGCCTACAGATACGCAGTATTTT,CASSLNPAPTDTQYF
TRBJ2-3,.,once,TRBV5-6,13,TGTGCCAGCAGTTACCCTCTTGGTGTTACGCAGTATTTT,CASSYPLGVTQYF
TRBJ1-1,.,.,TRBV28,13,TGTGCCAGCAGTTTAGTCTCCGGCACTGAAGCTTTCTTT,CASSLVSGTEAFF
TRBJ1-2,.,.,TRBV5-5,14,TGTGCCAGCACTCCCCGGGGGGACCAGGGCGGCTACACCTTC,CASTPRGDQGGYTF
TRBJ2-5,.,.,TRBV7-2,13,TGTGCCAGCAGTAGGACAGTACAAGAGACCCAGTACTTC,CASSRTVQETQYF
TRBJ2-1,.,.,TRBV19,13,TGTGCCAGTAGTCAGGACTACTACAATGAGCAGTTCTTC,CASSQDYYNEQFF
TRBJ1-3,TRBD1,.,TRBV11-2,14,TGTGCCAGCAGCTCCGGGACAGCGGCAAACACCATATATTTT,CASSSGTAANTIYF
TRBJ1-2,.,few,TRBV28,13,TGTGCCAGCAGGACTGGACCGAACGATGGCTACACCTTC,CASRTGPNDGYTF
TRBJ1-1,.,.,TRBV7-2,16,TGTGCCAGCAGCCTAACGAGGCGGGGGCGAGGCACTGAAGCTTTCTTT,CASSLTRRGRGTEAFF
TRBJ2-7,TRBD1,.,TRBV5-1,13,TGCGCCAGCAGCTTGGGCGCAGGGGGCGAGCAGTACTTC,CASSLGAGGEQYF
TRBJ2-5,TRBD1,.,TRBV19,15,TGTGCCAGTAGCGCACTGACAGGGGGTTGGGAGACCCAGTACTTC,CASSALTGGWETQYF
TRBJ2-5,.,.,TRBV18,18,TGTGCCAGCTCACCAGGTCTATTCTTTGCCACGAGGGAAGAGACCCAGTACTTC,CASSPGLFFATREETQYF
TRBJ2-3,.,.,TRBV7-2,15,TGTGCCAGCAGCTTAGCCACCGGGAGCACAGATACGCAGTATTTT,CASSLATGSTDTQYF
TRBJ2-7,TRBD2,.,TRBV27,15,TGTGCCAGCAGTGGACTAGCGGGAGGGGGTGGCGAGCAGTACTTC,CASSGLAGGGGEQYF